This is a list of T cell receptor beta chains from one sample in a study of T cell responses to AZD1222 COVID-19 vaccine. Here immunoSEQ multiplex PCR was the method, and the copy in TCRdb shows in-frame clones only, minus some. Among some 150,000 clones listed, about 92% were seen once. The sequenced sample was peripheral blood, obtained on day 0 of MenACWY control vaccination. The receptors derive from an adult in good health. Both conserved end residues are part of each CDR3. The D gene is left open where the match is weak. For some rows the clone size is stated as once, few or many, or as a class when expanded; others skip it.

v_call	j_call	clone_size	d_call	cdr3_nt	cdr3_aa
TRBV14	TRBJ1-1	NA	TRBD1	TGTGCCAGCAGTCTGACAGGGAGATACACTGAAGCTTTCTTT	CASSLTGRYTEAFF
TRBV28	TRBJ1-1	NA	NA	TGTGCCAGCACCGGAGATATTACATGGGGCGGGGATGAAGCTTTCTTT	CASTGDITWGGDEAFF
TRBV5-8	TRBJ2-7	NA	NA	TGTGCCAGCAGCTTGGCATCGACCGCCGGAGGCCGGTCCTACGAGCAGTACTTC	CASSLASTAGGRSYEQYF
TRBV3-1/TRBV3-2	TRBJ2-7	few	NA	TGTGCCAGCAGCTCCGTTTACGAGCAGTACTTC	CASSSVYEQYF
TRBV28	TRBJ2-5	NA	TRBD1	TGTGCCAGCAGTAGGGGGCTAGGGTCGGCAGGGAAAGAGACCCAGTACTTC	CASSRGLGSAGKETQYF
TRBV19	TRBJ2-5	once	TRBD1	TGTGCCAGTAGTACCAGGACAGGTCGGGAGACCCAGTACTTC	CASSTRTGRETQYF
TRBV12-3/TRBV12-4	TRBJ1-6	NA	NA	TGTGCCAGCAGTTCACTAGATTCACCCCTCCACTTT	CASSSLDSPLHF
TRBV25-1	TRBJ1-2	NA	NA	TGTGCCAGCAGTGTCGGGGGGGGCGATGGCTACACCTTC	CASSVGGGDGYTF
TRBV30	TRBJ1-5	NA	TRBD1	TGTGCCTGGGACAGGGAGGTGAATCAGCCCCAGCATTTT	CAWDREVNQPQHF
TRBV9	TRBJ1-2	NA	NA	TGTGCCAGCAGCGCCGTAGAGGGCCCCACTATCTATGGCTACACCTTC	CASSAVEGPTIYGYTF
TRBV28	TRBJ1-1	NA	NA	TGTGCCAGCAGTCGGGCTCGACGGCCTTTGGGGGGAACTGAAGCTTTCTTT	CASSRARRPLGGTEAFF
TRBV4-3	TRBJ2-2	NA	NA	TGCGCCAGCAGGGGGGACCTCGCGAACACCGGGGAGCTGTTTTTT	CASRGDLANTGELFF
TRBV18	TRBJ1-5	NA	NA	TGTGCCAGCGCCACGAACCACGCGCCCCAGCATTTT	CASATNHAPQHF
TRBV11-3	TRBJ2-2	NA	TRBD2	TGTGCCAGCAGCTTAGGGGTAGCGGGAGTTTCCGGCGGGGAGCTGTTTTTT	CASSLGVAGVSGGELFF
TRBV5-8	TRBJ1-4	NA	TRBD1	TGTGCCAGCAGGACAGGGGGCCCGAATGAAAAACTGTTTTTT	CASRTGGPNEKLFF
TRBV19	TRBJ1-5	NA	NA	TGTGCCAGTAGACCAAGCGGTGGGCCTGGTCAGCCCCAGCATTTT	CASRPSGGPGQPQHF
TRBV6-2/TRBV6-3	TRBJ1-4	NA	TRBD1	TGTGCCAGCAGTAAAGGGACAGCCTATAATGAAAAACTGTTTTTT	CASSKGTAYNEKLFF
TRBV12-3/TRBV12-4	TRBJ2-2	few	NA	TGTGCCAGCAGACCGGCTGGCGGGGAGCTGTTTTTT	CASRPAGGELFF
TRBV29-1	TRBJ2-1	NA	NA	TGCAGCGTTGATGCACAACGGGTAACCCTACTGTCTGAGCAGTTCTTC	CSVDAQRVTLLSEQFF
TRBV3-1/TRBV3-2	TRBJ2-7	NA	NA	TGTGCCAGCAGCCCCCGACTGGGGCAGGGCTACGAGCAGTACTTC	CASSPRLGQGYEQYF
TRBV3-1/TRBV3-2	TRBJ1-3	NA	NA	TGTGCCAGCAGCCCTGAACGTACTGGAAACACCATATATTTT	CASSPERTGNTIYF
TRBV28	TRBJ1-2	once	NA	TGTGCCAGCCAAACAGTGAACTATGGCTACACCTTC	CASQTVNYGYTF
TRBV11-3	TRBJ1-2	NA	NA	TGTGCCAGCAGCTTAGGCCCTACTTACAACTATGGCTACACCTTC	CASSLGPTYNYGYTF
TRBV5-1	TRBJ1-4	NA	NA	TGCGCCAGCAGCACTGAGGGGTGGGTTAATGAAAAACTGTTTTTT	CASSTEGWVNEKLFF
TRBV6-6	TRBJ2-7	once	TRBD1	TGTGCCAGCAGCCCTAGGACAGGGGCGTGGGGCGAGCAGTACTTC	CASSPRTGAWGEQYF
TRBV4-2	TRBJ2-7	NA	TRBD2	TGTGCCAGCAGCTCCACCTCAAACTGGCGGGAGTCCTACGAGCAGTACTTC	CASSSTSNWRESYEQYF
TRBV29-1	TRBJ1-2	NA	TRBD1	TGCAGCGCGGCGGGGCAGGGGGACCTAAGCTACACCTTC	CSAAGQGDLSYTF
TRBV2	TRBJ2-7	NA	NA	TGTGCCAGCAAAGGGGGGTGGCTAGCGGCTTACGAGCAGTACTTC	CASKGGWLAAYEQYF
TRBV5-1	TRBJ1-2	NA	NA	TGCGCCAGCAGCTTGGAAAACTATGGCTACACCTTC	CASSLENYGYTF
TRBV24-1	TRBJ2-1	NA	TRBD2	TGTGCCACCAGTGACCCGGGACTACAAGGTGAGCAGTTCTTC	CATSDPGLQGEQFF
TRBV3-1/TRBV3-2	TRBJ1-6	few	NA	TGTGCCAGCAGCCAAGATACGCAGGGCAGATCACCCCTCCACTTT	CASSQDTQGRSPLHF
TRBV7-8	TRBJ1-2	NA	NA	TGTGCCAGCAGCTTAGCCACGGGGTATCGAAATGGCTACACCTTC	CASSLATGYRNGYTF
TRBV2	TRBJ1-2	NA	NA	TGTGCCAGCAGTGAAGCTGGAACCATCTATGGCTACACCTTC	CASSEAGTIYGYTF
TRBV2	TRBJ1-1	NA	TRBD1	TGTGCCAGCAGCGCGAGACAGGGGCTATGGGCTGAAGCTTTCTTT	CASSARQGLWAEAFF
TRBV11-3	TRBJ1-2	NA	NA	TGTGCCAGCAGCCCTATCTATGGATTACCCTTCTTC	CASSPIYGLPFF
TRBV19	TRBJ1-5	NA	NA	TGTGCCAGTAGTATAGGTAATCAGCCCCAGCATTTT	CASSIGNQPQHF
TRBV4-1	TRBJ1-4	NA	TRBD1	TGCGCCAGCAGCCGATCCGACAGGGGGGAAGAAAAACTGTTTTTT	CASSRSDRGEEKLFF
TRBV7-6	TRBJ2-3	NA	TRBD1	TGTGCCAGCACCAGGGGGCGGCGGAGCACAGATACGCAGTATTTT	CASTRGRRSTDTQYF
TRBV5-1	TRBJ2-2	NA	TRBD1	TGCGCCAGCAGCTGGACAGGGGGGAACACCGGGGAGCTGTTTTTT	CASSWTGGNTGELFF
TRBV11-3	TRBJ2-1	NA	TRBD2	TGTGCCAGCAGCCCCTACGGGACTAGCGTCTTTAGCTCCTACAATGAGCAGTTCTTC	CASSPYGTSVFSSYNEQFF
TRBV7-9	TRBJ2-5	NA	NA	TGTGCCAGCAGATTAGCGCGGTACCAAGAGACCCAGTACTTC	CASRLARYQETQYF
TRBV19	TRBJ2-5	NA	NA	TGTGCCAGTAGTGGGTGGGGGGAGACCCAGTACTTC	CASSGWGETQYF
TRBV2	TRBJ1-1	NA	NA	TGTGCCAGCAGTGAAGCGCTTATGGTTGGACTCCCGATCGCAACTGAAGCTTTCTTT	CASSEALMVGLPIATEAFF
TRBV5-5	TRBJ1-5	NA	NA	TGTGCCAGCAGCTTGTTAGGTAATCAGCCCCAGCATTTT	CASSLLGNQPQHF
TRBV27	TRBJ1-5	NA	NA	TGTGCCAGCAGTTTTCTTTATCAGCCCCAGCATTTT	CASSFLYQPQHF